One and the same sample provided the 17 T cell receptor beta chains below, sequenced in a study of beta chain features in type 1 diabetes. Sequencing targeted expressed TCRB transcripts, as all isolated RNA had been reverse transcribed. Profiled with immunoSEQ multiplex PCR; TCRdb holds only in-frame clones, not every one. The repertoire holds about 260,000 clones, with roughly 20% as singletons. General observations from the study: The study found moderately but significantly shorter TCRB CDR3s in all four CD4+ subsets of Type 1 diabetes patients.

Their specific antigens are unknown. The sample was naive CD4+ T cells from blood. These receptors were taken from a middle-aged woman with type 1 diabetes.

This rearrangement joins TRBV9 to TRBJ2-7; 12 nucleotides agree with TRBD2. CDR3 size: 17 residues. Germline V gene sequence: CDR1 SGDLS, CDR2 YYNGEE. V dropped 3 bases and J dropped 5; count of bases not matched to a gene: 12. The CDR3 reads CASSEEILAGGPNEQYF. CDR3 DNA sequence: TGTGCCAGCAGCGAGGAGATTCTAGCGGGAGGGCCCAACGAGCAGTACTTC.

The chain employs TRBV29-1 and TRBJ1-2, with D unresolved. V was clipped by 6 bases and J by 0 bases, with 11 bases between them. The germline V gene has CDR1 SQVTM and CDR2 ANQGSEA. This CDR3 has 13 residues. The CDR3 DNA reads TGCAGCGTAGCCCGCGAACCTAACTATGGCTACACCTTC. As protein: CSVAREPNYGYTF.

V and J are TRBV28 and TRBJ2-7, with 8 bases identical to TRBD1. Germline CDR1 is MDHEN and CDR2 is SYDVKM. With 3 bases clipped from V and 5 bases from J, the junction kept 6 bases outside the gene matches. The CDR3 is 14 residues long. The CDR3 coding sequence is TGTGCCAGCAGTTTCGCTGACAGGGGCCACGAGCAGTACTTC. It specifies CASSFADRGHEQYF.

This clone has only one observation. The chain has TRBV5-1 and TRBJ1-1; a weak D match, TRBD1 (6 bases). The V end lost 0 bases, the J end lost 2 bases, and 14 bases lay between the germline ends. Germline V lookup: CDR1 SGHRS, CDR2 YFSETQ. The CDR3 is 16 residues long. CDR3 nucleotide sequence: TGCGCCAGCAGCTTGGGAACTGGGGGGGCAAACACTGAAGCTTTCTTT. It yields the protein CASSLGTGGANTEAFF.

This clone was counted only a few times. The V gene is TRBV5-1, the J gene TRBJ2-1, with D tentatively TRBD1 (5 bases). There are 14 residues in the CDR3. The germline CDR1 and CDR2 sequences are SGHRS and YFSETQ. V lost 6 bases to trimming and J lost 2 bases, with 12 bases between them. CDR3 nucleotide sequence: TGCGCCAGCATCTCAGGGTACCCCTACAATGAGCAGTTCTTC. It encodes CASISGYPYNEQFF.

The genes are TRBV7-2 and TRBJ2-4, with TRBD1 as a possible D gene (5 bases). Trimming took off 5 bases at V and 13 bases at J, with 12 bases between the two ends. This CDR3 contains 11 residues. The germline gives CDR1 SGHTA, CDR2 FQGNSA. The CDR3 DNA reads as TGTGCCAGCAGCATATCACAGGACCAGTACTTC. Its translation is CASSISQDQYF.

The CDR3, as DNA: TGTGCCAGCAGCCAATACGGACAGAGCAATGAGCAGTTCTTC. This encodes CASSQYGQSNEQFF. The gene calls are TRBV14 and TRBJ2-1; D perhaps matches TRBD1 (6 bases). Germline V gene sequence: CDR1 SGHDN, CDR2 FVKESK. The CDR3 has 14 amino acids. With 2 bases removed from V and 6 bases from J, the gap between germline ends came to 11 bases.

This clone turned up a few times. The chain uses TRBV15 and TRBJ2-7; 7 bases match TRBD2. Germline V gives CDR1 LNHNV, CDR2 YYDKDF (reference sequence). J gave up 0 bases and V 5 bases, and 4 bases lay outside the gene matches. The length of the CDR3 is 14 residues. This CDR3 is CATSGASGSYEQYF. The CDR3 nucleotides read TGTGCCACCAGCGGGGCTAGCGGCTCCTACGAGCAGTACTTC.

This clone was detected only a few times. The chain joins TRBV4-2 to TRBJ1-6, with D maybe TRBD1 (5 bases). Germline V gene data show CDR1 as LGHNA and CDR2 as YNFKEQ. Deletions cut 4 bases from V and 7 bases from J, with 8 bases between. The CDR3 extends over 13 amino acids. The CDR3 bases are TGTGCCAGCAGCCGGGGGGTAAATTCACCCCTCCACTTT. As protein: CASSRGVNSPLHF.

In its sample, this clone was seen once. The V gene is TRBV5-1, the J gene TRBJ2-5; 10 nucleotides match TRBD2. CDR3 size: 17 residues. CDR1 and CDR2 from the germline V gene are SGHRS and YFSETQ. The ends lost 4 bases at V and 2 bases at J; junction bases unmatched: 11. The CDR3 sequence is CASSVRYTSGVQETQYF. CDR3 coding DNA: TGCGCCAGCAGCGTGAGATATACTAGCGGGGTACAAGAGACCCAGTACTTC.

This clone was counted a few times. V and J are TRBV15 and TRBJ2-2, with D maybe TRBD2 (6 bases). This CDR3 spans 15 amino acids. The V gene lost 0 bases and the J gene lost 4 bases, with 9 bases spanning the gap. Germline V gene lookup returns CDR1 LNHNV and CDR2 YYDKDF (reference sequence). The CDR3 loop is CATSREGGVTGELFF. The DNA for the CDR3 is TGTGCCACCAGCAGAGAGGGGGGTGTCACCGGGGAGCTGTTTTTT.

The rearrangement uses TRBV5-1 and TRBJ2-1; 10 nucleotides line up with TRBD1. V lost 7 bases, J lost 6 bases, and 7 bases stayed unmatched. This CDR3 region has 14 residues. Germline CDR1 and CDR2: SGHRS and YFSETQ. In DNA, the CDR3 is TGCGCCAGCCTAGACAGGGGGCGAGGCAATGAGCAGTTCTTC. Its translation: CASLDRGRGNEQFF.

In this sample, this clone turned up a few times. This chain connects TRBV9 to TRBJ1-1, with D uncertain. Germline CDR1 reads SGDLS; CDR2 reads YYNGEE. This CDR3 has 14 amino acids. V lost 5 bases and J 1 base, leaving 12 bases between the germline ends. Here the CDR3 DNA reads TGTGCCAGCAGTTATGGTTACAGGAACACTGAAGCTTTCTTT. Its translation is CASSYGYRNTEAFF.

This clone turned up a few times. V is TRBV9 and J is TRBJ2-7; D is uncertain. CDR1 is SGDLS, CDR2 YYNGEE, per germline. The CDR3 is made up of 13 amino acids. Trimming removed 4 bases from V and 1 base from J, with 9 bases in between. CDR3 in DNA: TGTGCCAGCAGCCCCAAGAGTTCCTACGAGCAGTACTTC. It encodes CASSPKSSYEQYF.

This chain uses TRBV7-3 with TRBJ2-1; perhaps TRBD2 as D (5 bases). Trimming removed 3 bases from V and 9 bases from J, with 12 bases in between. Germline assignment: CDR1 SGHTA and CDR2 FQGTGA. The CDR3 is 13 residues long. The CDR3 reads CASSFGEGGEQFF. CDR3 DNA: TGTGCCAGCAGCTTCGGGGAAGGCGGTGAGCAGTTCTTC.

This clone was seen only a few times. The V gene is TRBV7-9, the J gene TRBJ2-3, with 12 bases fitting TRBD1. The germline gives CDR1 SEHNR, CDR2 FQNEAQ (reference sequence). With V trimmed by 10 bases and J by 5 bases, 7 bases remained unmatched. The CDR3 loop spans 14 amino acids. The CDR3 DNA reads TGTGCCACCTCTAGGGACAGGGGGCAAGATACGCAGTATTTT. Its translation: CATSRDRGQDTQYF.

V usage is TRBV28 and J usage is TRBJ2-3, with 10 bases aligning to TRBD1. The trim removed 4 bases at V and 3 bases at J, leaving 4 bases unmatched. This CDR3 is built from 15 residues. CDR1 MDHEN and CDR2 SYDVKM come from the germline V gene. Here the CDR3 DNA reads TGTGCCAGCAGTTCGATGGGACAGGGGACAGATACGCAGTATTTT. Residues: CASSSMGQGTDTQYF.